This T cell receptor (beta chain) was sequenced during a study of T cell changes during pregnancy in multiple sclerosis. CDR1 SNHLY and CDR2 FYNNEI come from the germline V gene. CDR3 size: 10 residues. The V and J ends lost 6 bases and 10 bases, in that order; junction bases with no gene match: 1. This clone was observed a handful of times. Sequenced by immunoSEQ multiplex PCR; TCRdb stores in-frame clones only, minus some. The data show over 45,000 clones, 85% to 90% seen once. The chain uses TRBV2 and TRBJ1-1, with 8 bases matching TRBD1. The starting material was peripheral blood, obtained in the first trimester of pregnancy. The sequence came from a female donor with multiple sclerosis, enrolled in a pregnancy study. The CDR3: CASRGTGAFF. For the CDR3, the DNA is TGTGCCAGCAGGGGGACAGGAGCTTTCTTT.